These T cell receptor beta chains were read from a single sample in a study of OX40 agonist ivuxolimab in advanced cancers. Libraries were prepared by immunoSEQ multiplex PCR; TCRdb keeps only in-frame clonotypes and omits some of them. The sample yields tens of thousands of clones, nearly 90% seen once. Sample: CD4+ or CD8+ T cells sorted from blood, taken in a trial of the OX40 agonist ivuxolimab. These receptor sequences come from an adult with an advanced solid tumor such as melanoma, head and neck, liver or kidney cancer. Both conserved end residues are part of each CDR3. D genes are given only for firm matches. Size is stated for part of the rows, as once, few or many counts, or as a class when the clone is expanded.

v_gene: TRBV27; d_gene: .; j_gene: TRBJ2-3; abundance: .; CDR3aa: CASSLSIPRGPDTQYF; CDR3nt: TGTGCCAGCAGTTTATCGATCCCCCGGGGCCCAGATACGCAGTATTTT
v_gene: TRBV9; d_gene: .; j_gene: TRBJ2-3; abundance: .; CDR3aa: CASSPGPYTDTQYF; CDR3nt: TGTGCCAGCAGCCCCGGGCCCTACACAGATACGCAGTATTTT
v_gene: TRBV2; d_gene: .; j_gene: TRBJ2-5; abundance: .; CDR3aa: CANFGTFGREVQETQYF; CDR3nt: TGTGCCAACTTCGGTACCTTCGGACGGGAAGTTCAAGAGACCCAGTACTTC
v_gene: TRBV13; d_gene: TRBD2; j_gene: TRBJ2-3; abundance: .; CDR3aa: CASSFGSGGRTDTQYF; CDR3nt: TGTGCCAGCAGCTTCGGTAGCGGGGGCCGCACAGATACGCAGTATTTT
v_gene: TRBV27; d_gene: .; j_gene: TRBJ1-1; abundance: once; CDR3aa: CASIPGGLDTEAFF; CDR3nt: TGTGCCAGCATCCCGGGGGGTTTGGACACTGAAGCTTTCTTT
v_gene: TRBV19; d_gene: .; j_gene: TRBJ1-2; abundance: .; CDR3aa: CASLLQGIGGYTF; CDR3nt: TGTGCCAGCCTCCTACAGGGAATCGGCGGCTACACCTTC
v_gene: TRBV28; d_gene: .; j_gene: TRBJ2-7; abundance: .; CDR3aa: CASSLGPGSSYEQYF; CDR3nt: TGTGCCAGCAGTTTGGGGCCGGGGAGCTCCTACGAGCAGTACTTC
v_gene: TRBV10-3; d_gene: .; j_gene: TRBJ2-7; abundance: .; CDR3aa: CAISEGASYEQYF; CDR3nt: TGTGCCATCAGTGAGGGGGCTTCCTACGAGCAGTACTTC
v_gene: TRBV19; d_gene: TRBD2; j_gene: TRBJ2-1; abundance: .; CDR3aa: CASRLAGWNEQFF; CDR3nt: TGTGCCAGTAGACTAGCGGGTTGGAATGAGCAGTTCTTC
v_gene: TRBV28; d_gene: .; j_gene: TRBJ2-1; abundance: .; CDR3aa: CASSLPTLTNEQFF; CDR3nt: TGTGCCAGCAGTTTACCGACCCTTACCAATGAGCAGTTCTTC
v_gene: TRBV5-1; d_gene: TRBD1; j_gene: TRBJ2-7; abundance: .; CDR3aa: CASSQGQVYEQYF; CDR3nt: TGCGCCAGCAGCCAGGGACAGGTCTACGAGCAGTACTTC
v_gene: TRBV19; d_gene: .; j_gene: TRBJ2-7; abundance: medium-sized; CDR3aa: CASSARGVTFYEQYF; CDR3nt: TGTGCCAGTAGTGCCAGGGGAGTAACCTTCTACGAGCAGTACTTC
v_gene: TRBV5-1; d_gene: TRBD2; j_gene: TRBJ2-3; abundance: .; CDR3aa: CASSLGPGGSLDTQYF; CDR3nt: TGCGCCAGCAGCTTGGGACCGGGGGGTTCCCTAGATACGCAGTATTTT
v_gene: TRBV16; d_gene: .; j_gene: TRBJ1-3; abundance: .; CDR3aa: CASSFKQGSGNTIYF; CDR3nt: TGTGCCAGCAGCTTTAAGCAGGGATCCGGAAACACCATATATTTT
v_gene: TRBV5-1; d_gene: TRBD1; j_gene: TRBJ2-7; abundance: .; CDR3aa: CASSLAQGITYEQYF; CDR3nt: TGCGCCAGCAGCTTGGCACAGGGGATCACCTACGAGCAGTACTTC
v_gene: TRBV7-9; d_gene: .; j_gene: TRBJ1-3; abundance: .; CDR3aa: CASRSLGRSSGNTIYF; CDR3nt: TGTGCCAGCAGGTCTCTCGGACGGAGCTCTGGAAACACCATATATTTT
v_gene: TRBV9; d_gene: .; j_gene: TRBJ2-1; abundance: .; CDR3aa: CASSVSGTGYNEQFF; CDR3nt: TGTGCCAGCAGCGTATCCGGGACGGGCTACAATGAGCAGTTCTTC
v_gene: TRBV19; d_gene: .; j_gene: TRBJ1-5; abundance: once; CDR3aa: CASSDSQPQHF; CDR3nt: TGTGCCAGTAGTGACAGCCAGCCCCAGCATTTT
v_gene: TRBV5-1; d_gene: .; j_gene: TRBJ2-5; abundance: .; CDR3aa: CASSTDSSETQYF; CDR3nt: TGCGCCAGCAGCACGGACAGTTCAGAGACCCAGTACTTC
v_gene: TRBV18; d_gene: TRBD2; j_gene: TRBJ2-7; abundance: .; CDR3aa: CASSPGTSGRHEQYF; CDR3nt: TGTGCCAGCTCACCCGGGACTAGCGGGCGCCACGAGCAGTACTTC
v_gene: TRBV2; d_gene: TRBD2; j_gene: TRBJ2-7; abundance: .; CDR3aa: CASLERGSSQQYF; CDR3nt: TGTGCCAGCTTGGAGCGGGGAAGTTCGCAGCAGTACTTC
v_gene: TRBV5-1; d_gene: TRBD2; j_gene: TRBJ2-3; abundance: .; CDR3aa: CASSDSGASGGGQYF; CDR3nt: TGCGCCAGCAGCGACAGCGGGGCTAGCGGGGGTGGGCAGTATTTT
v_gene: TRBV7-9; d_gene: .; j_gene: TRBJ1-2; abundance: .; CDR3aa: CASSPLGVFEGYTF; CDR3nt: TGTGCCAGCAGCCCGCTGGGTGTCTTCGAAGGCTACACCTTC
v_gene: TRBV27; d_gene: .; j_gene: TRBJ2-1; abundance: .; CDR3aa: CASSYTDYNEQFF; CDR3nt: TGTGCCAGCAGTTATACAGACTACAATGAGCAGTTCTTC
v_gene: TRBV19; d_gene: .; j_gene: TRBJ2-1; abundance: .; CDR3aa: CASSIRYEQFF; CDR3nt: TGTGCCAGTAGTATCCGATATGAGCAGTTCTTC
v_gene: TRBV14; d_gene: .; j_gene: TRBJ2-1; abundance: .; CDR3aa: CASSPVVAYYKDEQFF; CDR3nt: TGTGCCAGCAGCCCAGTGGTAGCGTACTATAAGGATGAGCAGTTCTTC
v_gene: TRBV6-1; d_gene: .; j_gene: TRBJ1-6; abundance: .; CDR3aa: CASRDNNSPLHF; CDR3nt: TGTGCCAGTAGGGATAATAATTCACCCCTCCACTTT
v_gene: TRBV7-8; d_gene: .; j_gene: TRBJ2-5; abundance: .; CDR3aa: CASSLSRETQYF; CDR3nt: TGTGCCAGCAGCTTATCCCGGGAGACCCAGTACTTC
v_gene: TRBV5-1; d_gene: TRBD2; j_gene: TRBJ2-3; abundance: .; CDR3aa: CASSFGLAGVMDTQYF; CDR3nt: TGCGCCAGCAGCTTCGGGCTAGCGGGAGTTATGGATACGCAGTATTTT
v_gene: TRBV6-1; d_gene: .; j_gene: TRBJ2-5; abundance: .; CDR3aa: CASSPTGYPQETQYF; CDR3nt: TGTGCCAGCAGTCCCACAGGGTACCCCCAAGAGACCCAGTACTTC
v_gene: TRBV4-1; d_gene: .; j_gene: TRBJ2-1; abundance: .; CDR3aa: CASSLTTSSYNEQFF; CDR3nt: TGCGCCAGCAGCCTGACCACCAGCTCCTACAATGAGCAGTTCTTC
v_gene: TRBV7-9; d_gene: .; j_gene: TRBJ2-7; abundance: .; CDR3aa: CASSLEGEWDQQYF; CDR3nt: TGTGCCAGCAGCTTAGAGGGGGAGTGGGATCAGCAGTACTTC
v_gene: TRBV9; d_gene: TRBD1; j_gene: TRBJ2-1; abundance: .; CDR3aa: CASSVPPGTGNHEQFF; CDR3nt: TGTGCCAGCAGCGTACCTCCTGGGACAGGGAACCATGAGCAGTTCTTC
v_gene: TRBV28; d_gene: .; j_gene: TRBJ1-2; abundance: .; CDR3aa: CASSEGNYGYTF; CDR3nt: TGTGCCAGCAGCGAGGGCAACTATGGCTACACCTTC
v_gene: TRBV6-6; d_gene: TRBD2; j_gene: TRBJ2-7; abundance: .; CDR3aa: CASRRPGGTYEQYF; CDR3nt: TGTGCCAGCAGGCGGCCGGGGGGGACCTACGAGCAGTACTTC
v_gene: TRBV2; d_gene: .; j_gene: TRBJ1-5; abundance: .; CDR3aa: CASSDESNQPQHF; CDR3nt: TGTGCCAGCAGTGATGAAAGCAATCAGCCCCAGCATTTT
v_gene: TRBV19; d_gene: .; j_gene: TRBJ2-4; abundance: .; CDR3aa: CASRAPAKNIQYF; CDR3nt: TGTGCCAGCAGGGCCCCAGCCAAAAACATTCAGTACTTC
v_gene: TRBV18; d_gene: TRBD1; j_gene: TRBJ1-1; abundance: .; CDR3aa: CASSPGPGQGTPRAFF; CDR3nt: TGTGCCAGCTCACCCGGACCGGGACAGGGTACCCCAAGAGCTTTCTTT
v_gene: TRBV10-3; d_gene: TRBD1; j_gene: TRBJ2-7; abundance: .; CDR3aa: CAISESTWTGGNEQYF; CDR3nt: TGTGCCATCAGTGAGTCGACCTGGACAGGGGGCAACGAGCAGTACTTC
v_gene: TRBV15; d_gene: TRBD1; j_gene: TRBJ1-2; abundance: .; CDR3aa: CATSRTLTGEDGYTF; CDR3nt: TGTGCCACCAGCAGAACCTTGACAGGGGAGGATGGCTACACCTTC
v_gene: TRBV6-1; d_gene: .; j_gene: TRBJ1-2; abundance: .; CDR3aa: CASTRQSNYGYTF; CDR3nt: TGTGCCAGCACCAGACAATCTAACTATGGCTACACCTTC
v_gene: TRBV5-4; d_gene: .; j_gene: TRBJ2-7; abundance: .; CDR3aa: CASSLGGNNYEQYF; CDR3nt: TGTGCCAGCAGCTTGGGTGGGAACAACTACGAGCAGTACTTC
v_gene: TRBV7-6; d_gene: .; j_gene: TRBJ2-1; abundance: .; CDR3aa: CASSLDFFNEQFF; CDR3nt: TGTGCCAGCAGCTTAGACTTTTTCAATGAGCAGTTCTTC
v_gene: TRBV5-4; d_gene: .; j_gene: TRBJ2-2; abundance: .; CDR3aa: CASSRGAGELFF; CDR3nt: TGTGCCAGCAGTCGAGGGGCCGGGGAGCTGTTTTTT
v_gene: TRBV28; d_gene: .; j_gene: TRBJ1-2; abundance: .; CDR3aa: CASSYGWGARGYGYTF; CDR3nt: TGTGCCAGCAGCTACGGTTGGGGGGCGCGGGGCTATGGCTACACCTTC
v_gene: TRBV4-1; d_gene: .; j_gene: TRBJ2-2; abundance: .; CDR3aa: CASSFTLLNTGELFF; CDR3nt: TGCGCCAGCAGCTTTACTCTCTTGAACACCGGGGAGCTGTTTTTT
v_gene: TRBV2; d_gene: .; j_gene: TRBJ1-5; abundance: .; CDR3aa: CASRPDRLSNQPQHF; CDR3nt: TGTGCCAGCAGACCCGACAGACTTAGCAATCAGCCCCAGCATTTT
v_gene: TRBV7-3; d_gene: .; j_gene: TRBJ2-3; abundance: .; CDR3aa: CASSQGREGEADTQYF; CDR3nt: TGTGCCAGCAGTCAAGGTAGGGAAGGGGAGGCAGATACGCAGTATTTT
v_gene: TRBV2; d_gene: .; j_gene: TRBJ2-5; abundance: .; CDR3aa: CASSESGETQYF; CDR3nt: TGTGCCAGCAGTGAGTCGGGAGAGACCCAGTACTTC
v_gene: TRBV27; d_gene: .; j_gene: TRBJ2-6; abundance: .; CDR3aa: CASRANMGVGANVLTF; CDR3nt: TGTGCCAGCAGGGCTAATATGGGGGTTGGGGCCAACGTCCTGACTTTC
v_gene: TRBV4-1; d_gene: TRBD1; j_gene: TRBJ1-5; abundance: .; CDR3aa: CASSPTPTGYQPQHF; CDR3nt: TGCGCCAGCAGCCCGACCCCGACAGGGTATCAGCCCCAGCATTTT
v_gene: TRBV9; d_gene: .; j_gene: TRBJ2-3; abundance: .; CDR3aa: CASSVDRNTQYF; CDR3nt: TGTGCCAGCAGCGTAGACAGGAATACGCAGTATTTT